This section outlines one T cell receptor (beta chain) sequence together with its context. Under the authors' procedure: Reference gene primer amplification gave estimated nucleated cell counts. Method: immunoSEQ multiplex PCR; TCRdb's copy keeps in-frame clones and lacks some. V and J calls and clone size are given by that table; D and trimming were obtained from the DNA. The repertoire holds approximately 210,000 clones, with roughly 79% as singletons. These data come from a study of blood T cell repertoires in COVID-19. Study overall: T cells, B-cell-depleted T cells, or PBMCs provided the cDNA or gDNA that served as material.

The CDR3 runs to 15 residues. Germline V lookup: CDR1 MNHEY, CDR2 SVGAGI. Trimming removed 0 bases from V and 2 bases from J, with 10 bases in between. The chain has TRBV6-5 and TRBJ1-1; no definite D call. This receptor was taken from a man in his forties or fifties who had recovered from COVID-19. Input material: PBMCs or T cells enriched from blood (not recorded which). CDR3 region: CASSYSHSTNTEAFF. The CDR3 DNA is TGTGCCAGCAGTTACTCGCACAGTACAAACACTGAAGCTTTCTTT.